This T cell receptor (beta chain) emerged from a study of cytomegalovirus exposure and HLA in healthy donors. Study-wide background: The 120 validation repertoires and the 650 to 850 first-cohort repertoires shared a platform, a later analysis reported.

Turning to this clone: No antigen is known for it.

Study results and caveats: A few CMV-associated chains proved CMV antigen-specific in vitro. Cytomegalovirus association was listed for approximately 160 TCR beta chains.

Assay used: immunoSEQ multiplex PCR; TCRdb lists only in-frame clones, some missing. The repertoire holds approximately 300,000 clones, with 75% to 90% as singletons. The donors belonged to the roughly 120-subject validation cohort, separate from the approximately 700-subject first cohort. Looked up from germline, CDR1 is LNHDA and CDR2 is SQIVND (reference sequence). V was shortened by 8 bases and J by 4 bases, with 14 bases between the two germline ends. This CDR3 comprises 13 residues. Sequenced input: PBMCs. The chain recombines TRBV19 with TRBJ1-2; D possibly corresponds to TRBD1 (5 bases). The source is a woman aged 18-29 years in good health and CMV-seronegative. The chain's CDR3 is CASVKQDSYGYTF. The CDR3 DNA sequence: TGTGCCAGTGTCAAACAGGATTCCTATGGCTACACCTTC.